A single sample gave rise to the 11 T cell receptor beta chains below, sequenced in a study of T cells expressing NK-cell markers. Reanalyzing the 5' RACE reads, TCRdb keeps one entry per CDR3 protein, without DNA. The sample table includes 550,000 to 600,000 distinct CDR3 sequences. Sequencing was carried out using blood T cells: a sorted CD56 or NKG2C T cell subset, CD4+ or CD8+ T cells, or bulk PBMC T cells (not recorded which). The receptors derive from a man between 18 and 29 years old in good health.

The rearrangement joins TRBV18 to TRBJ2-1; no DNA is available, so the TRBD1 call from TCRdb remains unchecked. CDR3 length equals 16 residues. Germline CDR1 reads KGHSH; CDR2 reads LQKENI. Here the CDR3 reads CASSSPPAGGLNEQFF.

The chain joins TRBV7-2 to TRBJ2-4; the D call from TCRdb, TRBD1, cannot be confirmed without DNA. CDR1 and CDR2 from the germline V gene are SGHTA and FQGNSA. The CDR3 extends over 15 amino acids. The CDR3 protein is CASRKQGAGGNIQYF. Complete variable domain (other parts from reference TRBV7-2 and TRBJ2-4): GAGVSQSPSNKVTEKGKDVELRCDPISGHTALYWYRQSLGQGLEFLIYFQGNSAPDKSGLPSDRFSAERTGGSVSTLTIQRTQQEDSAVYLCASRKQGAGGNIQYFGAGTRLSVL.

The V and J genes are TRBV20-1 and TRBJ2-5; lacking DNA, the TRBD1 call made by TCRdb goes unchecked. The germline V gene encodes CDR1 DFQATT and CDR2 SNEGSKA (reference sequence). This CDR3 region has 15 residues. CDR3 region: CSAQGGGGSQETQYF.

The gene calls are TRBV5-1 and TRBJ2-3; the TCRdb call, TRBD2, lacks DNA for checking. The CDR3 runs 19 residues. Germline V gene lookup returns CDR1 SGHRS and CDR2 YFSETQ. CDR3 amino acids: CASSLDMGLAGTPTDTQYF.

The chain has TRBV29-1 and TRBJ1-1. This CDR3 is built from 11 residues. Germline loops: CDR1 SQVTM, CDR2 ANQGSEA. The CDR3 reads CSVPTGPEAFF.

The chain uses TRBV12-3 or TRBV12-4 and TRBJ2-2; no DNA is available, so the TRBD2 call from TCRdb remains unchecked. CDR3 length: 15 amino acids. CDR3: CASSPLTSGTGELFF.

V usage is TRBV5-1 and J usage is TRBJ1-4; TCRdb's assignment of TRBD1 cannot be checked, as there is no DNA. CDR3 length equals 15 residues. From germline, CDR1 is SGHRS and CDR2 YFSETQ. The CDR3 spells CASSKDSGGKEKLFF. Using reference TRBV5-1 and TRBJ1-4 for the parts outside the CDR3, the full variable domain is KAGVTQTPRYLIKTRGQQVTLSCSPISGHRSVSWYQQTPGQGLQFLFEYFSETQRNKGNFPGRFSGRQFSNSRSEMNVSTLELGDSALYLCASSKDSGGKEKLFFGSGTQLSVL.

CDR3 region: CSVKQVTDTQYF. V usage is TRBV29-1 and J usage is TRBJ2-3. In germline, CDR1 is SQVTM, CDR2 ANQGSEA. CDR3 length: 12 amino acids.

The V and J genes are TRBV25-1 and TRBJ2-2; TCRdb indicates TRBD2, and absent DNA this call remains unverified. Germline V gene lookup returns CDR1 MGHDK and CDR2 SYGVNS. The CDR3 spans 14 residues. CDR3 protein: CASGSGLNTGELFF.

The chain recombines TRBV5-1 with TRBJ2-3; TCRdb's D call, TRBD2, is unchecked because there is no DNA. The CDR3 has 15 amino acids. The V gene's germline CDR1 is SGHRS and CDR2 YFSETQ. This CDR3 reads CASSGAGPSTDTQYF.

The chain recombines TRBV20-1 with TRBJ2-7; TCRdb gives TRBD1 as the D gene, but with no DNA this cannot be confirmed. CDR1 is DFQATT and CDR2 is SNEGSKA in the germline V gene (reference sequence). The CDR3 totals 15 residues. The CDR3 here is CSARGERTGTYEQYF.